Sequencing of this TCR beta chain was carried out in a study of cytomegalovirus exposure and HLA in healthy donors. In germline, CDR1 is MNHNS, CDR2 SASEGT. CDR3 length: 14 amino acids. Losses at the gene ends were 5 bases for V and 2 bases for J; bases not matched to a gene: 6. PCR employed 60 Vbeta and 13 Jbeta primers. TCRdb's copy holds only in-frame clones and misses some; the assay was immunoSEQ multiplex PCR. The sample lists over 100,000 clones, 75% to 90% occurring once. This clone was observed a single time. This chain uses TRBV6-1 with TRBJ2-7, with 7 bases matching TRBD1. The specimen sequenced was PBMCs. The TCR comes from a young man in good health and CMV-seronegative. As DNA, the CDR3 is TGTGCCAGCAGTCTATCGGGACAGCCCTACGAGCAGTACTTC. As protein: CASSLSGQPYEQYF.